This TCR beta chain stems from a study of tumor and adjacent non-tumor tissue in lung cancer. For the study at large: On average, productive TCRbeta reads reached about 4.17 million per sample. Study-level points and caveats: Tumor repertoires had a smaller top 100 clone share than normal lung.

Three rounds of nested PCR, following a modified ARM-PCR protocol, produced the TCRbeta library. TCRdb re-called the multiplex PCR reads through MiXCR, storing one row per CDR3 protein. The data hold about 77,000 distinct CDR3 sequences, with more than 65% observed a single time. This sample's RNA came from whole unsorted tissue. The normal lung tissue was taken more than 3 cm from the tumor edge. With regard to this clonotype: Its antigen remains unidentified.

The receptor comes from a man aged 70 or older with non-small cell lung cancer. The sequenced sample consisted of distant non-tumor lung tissue.

The CDR3 region has the DNA TGTGCCAGCAGTTTATTGGATACAGGGGTTGCCGGGGAGCTGTTTTTT. Its protein is CASSLLDTGVAGELFF. V gene TRBV11-2 combines with J gene TRBJ2-2; TRBD1 aligns across 7 bases. The CDR3 covers 16 residues. V trimming: 6 bases; J trimming: 6 bases; junction bases outside the gene matches: 13. Per germline, CDR1 SGHAT and CDR2 FQNNGV.